These 2 T cell receptor beta chains were sequenced from one sample in a study of shared clonotypes between healthy human individuals. Assay: immunoSEQ multiplex PCR; the TCRdb copy retains only in-frame clones and omits some. Among more than 600,000 clones, about 92% were seen once, and the ten largest hold 24%. CD45RO negativity and positive selection for CCR7 defined naive CD8 cells, a population that excluded terminally differentiated effector memory CD45RA+ cells. The sequencing input was naive CD8+ T cells sorted from blood. Source of these receptors: a man aged 30 to 39 in good health.

The rearrangement uses TRBV27 and TRBJ2-7; perhaps TRBD1 as D (5 bases). V gave up 1 base and J gave up 2 bases, with 9 bases separating them. The CDR3 has 14 residues. From germline, CDR1 is MNHEY and CDR2 SMNVEV (reference sequence). The CDR3 nucleotides read TGTGCCAGCAGTTTATTCGGCAGGGCCTACGAGCAGTACTTC. It specifies CASSLFGRAYEQYF.

V gene TRBV6-5 combines with J gene TRBJ2-7, with D perhaps TRBD2 (6 bases). The CDR3 loop spans 14 amino acids. The germline V gene has CDR1 MNHEY and CDR2 SVGAGI. Trimming cost V 6 bases and J 3 bases, with 15 bases left between them. CDR3 protein: CASRLTSGSYEQYF. In DNA, the CDR3 is TGTGCCAGCAGGTTGACTAGTGGAAGCTACGAGCAGTACTTC.